The T cell receptor beta chain under discussion was sequenced for a study of CXCR3-negative and CXCR3-positive naive CD8 T cells. As for the study in general: For each library, about 1.5 +/- 0.3 million TRB reads were obtained, about 135 million in total.

This CDR3 has 14 amino acids. The germline gives CDR1 SNHLY, CDR2 FYNNEI. Libraries were UMI-labeled 5' RACE TRB cDNA. TCRdb reprocessed the 5' RACE reads, with one entry per CDR3 protein and no DNA. The repertoire shows about 86,000 distinct CDR3 sequences; the top ten hold roughly 0.8%. Study results and limitations: In naive cells, CXCR3-negative and CXCR3-positive subsets had similar TRBV-TRBJ usage; memory cells differed. Partially decreased CXCR3 expression was recorded after cryopreservation, and fresh PBMCs were used in most assays. A higher hydrophobicity marked the TRB CDR3s of CXCR3-positive naive cells versus CXCR3-negative naive cells.

About this clonotype: The antigen remains undetermined.

V gene TRBV2 combines with J gene TRBJ2-1; TCRdb gives TRBD1 as the D gene, but with no DNA this cannot be confirmed. The sequencing sample was made of naive CXCR3+ CD8+ T cells from blood. Described subset: CD45RO-CCR7+CD27+CD95- naive CD8+ T cells expressing CXCR3 (TNR3+). This sequence originates from a human donor in good health. Some clones in this sample may be carry-over from other donors' samples. The CDR3 reads CASRQLTGYNEQFF.